This T cell receptor (beta chain) was sequenced for a study of T-cell reconstitution after alpha-beta-depleted transplantation in children. Whole-study results and caveats: From surviving recipient T cells and thymic progenitors came the high day-60 TCRbeta diversity observed in some patients. Newly produced T cells mostly accounted for T-cell counts and diversity one year post-transplant.

A note on this clonotype: The antigen is unknown.

Germline CDR1 reads DFQATT; CDR2 reads SNEGSKA (reference sequence). The CDR3 totals 18 residues. Trimming took 2 bases from V and 2 from J, leaving 24 bases between them. It was with unique molecular identifiers that the TCRbeta library was prepared. TCRdb ran MiXCR on the PCR reads and lists one entry per CDR3 protein. This table has about a million distinct CDR3 sequences, roughly 29% appearing once. The sample consisted of PBMCs, mostly from graft donor cells, taken 360 days after TCRalphabeta/CD19-depleted stem cell transplant. The origin of this receptor is a boy under three years old who had a stem cell transplant for SCID, so the T cells may come from the graft donor. The chain uses TRBV20-1 and TRBJ2-5; the D gene could be TRBD1 or TRBD2 (6 bases each). CDR3 amino acids: CSARKPGTGRGTQETQYF. In DNA form, the CDR3 reads TGCAGTGCTAGAAAGCCCGGGACTGGAAGAGGGACACAAGAGACCCAGTACTTC.